Each of the 6 T cell receptor beta chains below was sequenced from the same sample in a study of graft-versus-host responses after intestinal transplantation. TCRdb's table, derived via immunoSEQ multiplex PCR, lists solely in-frame clones and lacks some. The sample consists of roughly 99,000 clones, approximately 90% of them appearing once. These receptors have no known antigen. Material: unstimulated CD4+ T cells sorted from spleen or lymph node cells, obtained before transplant. The source is a human donor who was the organ donor for an intestinal transplant.

The genes are TRBV19 and TRBJ2-7; possible D gene TRBD1, 7 bases. The length of the CDR3 is 14 residues. Looked up from germline, CDR1 is LNHDA and CDR2 is SQIVND (reference sequence). The germline V and J ends were trimmed by 3 bases and 2 bases, with 11 bases remaining between them. For the CDR3, the DNA is TGTGCCAGTAGTATTGGAGGGGGCACCTACGAGCAGTACTTC. It specifies CASSIGGGTYEQYF. Supplemented by reference TRBV19 and TRBJ2-7, the full variable domain reads DGGITQSPKYLFRKEGQNVTLSCEQNLNHDAMYWYRQDPGQGLRLIYYSQIVNDFQKGDIAEGYSVSREKKESFPLTVTSAQKNPTAFYLCASSIGGGTYEQYFGPGTRLTVT.

This rearrangement joins TRBV28 to TRBJ1-2; 12 positions agree with TRBD1. CDR3 length: 14 residues. After removal of 6 bases from V and 7 bases from J, the junction contained 6 bases not matched to a gene. Germline V lookup: CDR1 MDHEN, CDR2 SYDVKM. The CDR3: CASSPGQGALGYTF. The DNA for the CDR3 is TGTGCCAGCAGCCCGGGACAGGGGGCGCTTGGCTACACCTTC.

As concerns this clone: Other DNA sequences within the sample encode an identical CDR3. The V call is TRBV6-6, the J call TRBJ1-1; the D is unclear. CDR3 length equals 12 residues. V lost 6 bases and J lost 1, with 6 bases in between. Germline V CDR1 and CDR2: MNHNY, SVGAGI (reference sequence). The CDR3 here is CASSRQNTEAFF. In DNA, the CDR3 is TGTGCCAGCAGCCGGCAGAACACTGAAGCTTTCTTT.

This sequence joins TRBV6-1 and TRBJ2-2; maybe TRBD2 (6 bases). There are 13 residues in the CDR3. V was pared by 7 bases and J by 7 bases, with 13 bases between. Germline V gene lookup returns CDR1 MNHNS and CDR2 SASEGT. This CDR3 reads CASKRREVGELFF. The CDR3 DNA sequence: TGTGCCAGCAAAAGAAGGGAGGTCGGGGAGCTGTTTTTT.

The chain employs TRBV7-2 and TRBJ2-7; 7 bases match TRBD2. CDR1 and CDR2 (germline): SGHTA, FQGNSA. The CDR3 extends over 15 amino acids. Unmatched junction bases numbered 8, after V lost 3 bases and J lost 3 bases. The CDR3, as DNA: TGTGCCAGCAGCTTCCAGACTAGCTTGAGCTACGAGCAGTACTTC. Protein: CASSFQTSLSYEQYF.

This clone came up a few times. The genes are TRBV27 and TRBJ2-1, with D unclear. The V end was cut by 5 bases, the J end by 1 base, with 12 bases between. The CDR3 has 15 residues. Germline V gene data show CDR1 as MNHEY and CDR2 as SMNVEV (reference sequence). CDR3 sequence: CASSAALGSYNEQFF. DNA for the CDR3: TGTGCCAGCAGTGCCGCCTTAGGGTCCTACAATGAGCAGTTCTTC.